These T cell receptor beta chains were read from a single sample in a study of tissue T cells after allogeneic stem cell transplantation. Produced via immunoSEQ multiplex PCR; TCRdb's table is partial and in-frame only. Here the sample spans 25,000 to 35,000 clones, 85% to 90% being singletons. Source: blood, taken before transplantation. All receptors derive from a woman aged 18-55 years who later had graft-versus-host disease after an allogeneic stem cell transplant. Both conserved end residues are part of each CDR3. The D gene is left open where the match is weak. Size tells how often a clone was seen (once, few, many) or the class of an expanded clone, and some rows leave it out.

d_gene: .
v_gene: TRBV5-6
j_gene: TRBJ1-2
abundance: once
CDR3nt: TGTGCCAGCAGTTTTGGGCCAGGGCAGGGACATGGCTACACCTTC
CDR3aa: CASSFGPGQGHGYTF

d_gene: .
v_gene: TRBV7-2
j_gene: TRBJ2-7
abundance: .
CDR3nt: TGTGCCAGCAGCCTATTTGACAGGCAAACCTACGAGCAGTACTTC
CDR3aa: CASSLFDRQTYEQYF

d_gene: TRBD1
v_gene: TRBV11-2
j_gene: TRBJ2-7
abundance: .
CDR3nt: TGTGCCAGCAGCTTAGGACAGGGAACCTACGAGCAGTACTTC
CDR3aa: CASSLGQGTYEQYF

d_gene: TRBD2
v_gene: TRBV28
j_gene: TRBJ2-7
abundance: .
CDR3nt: TGTGCCAGCAGTTTAATAGCGGGGGTTCCCTACGAGCAGTACTTC
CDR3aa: CASSLIAGVPYEQYF

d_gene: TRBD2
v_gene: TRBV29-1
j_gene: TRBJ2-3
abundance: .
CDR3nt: TGCAGCGTGCTGGGGACTAGCGGAGAGGCAGATACGCAGTATTTT
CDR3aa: CSVLGTSGEADTQYF

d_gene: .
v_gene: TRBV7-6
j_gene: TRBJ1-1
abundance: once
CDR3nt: TGTGCCAGCAGCCTAATGACAGAGAACACTGAAGCTTTCTTT
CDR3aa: CASSLMTENTEAFF

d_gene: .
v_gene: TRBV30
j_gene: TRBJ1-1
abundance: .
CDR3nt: TGTGCCTGGAGTAGACAGAACACTGAAGCTTTCTTT
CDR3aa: CAWSRQNTEAFF

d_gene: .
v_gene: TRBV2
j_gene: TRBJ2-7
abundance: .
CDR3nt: TGTGCCACCGGTAGCTTCTCCTACGAGCAGTACTTC
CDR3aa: CATGSFSYEQYF

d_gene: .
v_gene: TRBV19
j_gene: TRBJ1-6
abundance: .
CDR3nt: TGTGCCAGTACCATAGGACTGGGAGGATCACCCCTCCACTTT
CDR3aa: CASTIGLGGSPLHF

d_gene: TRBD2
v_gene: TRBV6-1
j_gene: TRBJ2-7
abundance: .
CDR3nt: TGTGCCAGCAGTGAAGCTAGCGGGTCCTCCTACGAGCAGTACTTC
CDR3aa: CASSEASGSSYEQYF

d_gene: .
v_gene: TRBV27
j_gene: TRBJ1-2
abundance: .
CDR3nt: TGTGCCAGCAGGCCGGACAGATATAACTATGGCTACACCTTC
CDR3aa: CASRPDRYNYGYTF

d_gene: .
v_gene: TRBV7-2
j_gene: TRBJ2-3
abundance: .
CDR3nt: TGTGCCAGCAGCTCCCTACAGGGCAGACTTAGCACAGATACGCAGTATTTT
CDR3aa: CASSSLQGRLSTDTQYF

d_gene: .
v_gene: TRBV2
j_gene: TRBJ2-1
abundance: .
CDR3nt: TGTGCCACCAAGACTAGGGGGGCCTTCAATGAGCAGTTCTTC
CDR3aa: CATKTRGAFNEQFF

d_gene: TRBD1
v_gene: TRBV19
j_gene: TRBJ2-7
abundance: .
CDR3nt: TGTGCCAGTAGTATAGGGACAGGGAGCTCCTACGAGCAGTACTTC
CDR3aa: CASSIGTGSSYEQYF

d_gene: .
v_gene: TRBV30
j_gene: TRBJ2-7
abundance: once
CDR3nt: TGTGCCTGGAGTAATGGCATAGGGGACTACGAGCAGTACTTC
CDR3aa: CAWSNGIGDYEQYF

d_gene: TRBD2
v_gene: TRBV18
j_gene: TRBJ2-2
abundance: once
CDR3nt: TGTGCCAGCTCACCACTCTTAGCGGGGGATAACACCGGGGAGCTGTTTTTT
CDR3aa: CASSPLLAGDNTGELFF

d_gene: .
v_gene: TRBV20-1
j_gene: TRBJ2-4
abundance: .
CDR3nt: TGCAGTGCCACAAAGGGAAACATTCAGTACTTC
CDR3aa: CSATKGNIQYF

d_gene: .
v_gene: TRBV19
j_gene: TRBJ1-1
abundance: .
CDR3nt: TGTGCCAGTAGTATCAACACTGAAGCTTTCTTT
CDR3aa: CASSINTEAFF

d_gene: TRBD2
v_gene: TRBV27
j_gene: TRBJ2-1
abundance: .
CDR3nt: TGTGCCAGCAGTTTACGCTCGGGGCTAGCGGGCCACAATGAGCAGTTCTTC
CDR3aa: CASSLRSGLAGHNEQFF

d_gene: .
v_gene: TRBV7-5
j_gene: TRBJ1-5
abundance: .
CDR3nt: TGTGTCAGAAGCTTAGGGGGACAGGGGCCGTTGTCCCAGCATTTT
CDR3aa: CVRSLGGQGPLSQHF

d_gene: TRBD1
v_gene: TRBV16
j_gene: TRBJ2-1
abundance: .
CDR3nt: TGTGCCAGCAGCTCTAAGGGGGCGCTTATCAGTCGGCTATCTGAGCAGTTCTTC
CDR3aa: CASSSKGALISRLSEQFF

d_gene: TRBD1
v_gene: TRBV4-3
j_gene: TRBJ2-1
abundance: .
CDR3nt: TGCGCCAGCAGCCAAGACATCGGGCAGGGGGCGGTTTTGCAGTTCTTC
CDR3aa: CASSQDIGQGAVLQFF

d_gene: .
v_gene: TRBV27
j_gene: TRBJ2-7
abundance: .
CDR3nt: TGTGCCAGCAGAAAACCCGGGACCCCGACAGAGCAGTACTTC
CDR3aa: CASRKPGTPTEQYF

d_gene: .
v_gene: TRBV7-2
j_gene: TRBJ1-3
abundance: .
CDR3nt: TGTGCCAGCAGCTTCTCACGGGTCCCCATATATTTT
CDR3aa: CASSFSRVPIYF

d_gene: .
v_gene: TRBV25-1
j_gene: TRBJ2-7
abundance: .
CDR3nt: TGTGCCAGCAGTGTTAGGGGATCCTACGAGCAGTACTTC
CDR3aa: CASSVRGSYEQYF

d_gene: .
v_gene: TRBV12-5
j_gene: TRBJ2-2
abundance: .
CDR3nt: TGTGCTAGTGGGAGGGGCGGGGAGCTGTTTTTT
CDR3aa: CASGRGGELFF

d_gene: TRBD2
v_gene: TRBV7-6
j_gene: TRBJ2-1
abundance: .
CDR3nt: TGTGCCAGCAGCTTAGTGACGCGGGAGGGTGAGCAGTTCTTC
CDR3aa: CASSLVTREGEQFF

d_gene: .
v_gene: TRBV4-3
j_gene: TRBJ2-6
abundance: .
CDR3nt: TGCGCCAGCAGCCAAGATTTGAGGCAGGCCTTCTCTGGGGCCAACGTCCTGACTTTC
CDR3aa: CASSQDLRQAFSGANVLTF

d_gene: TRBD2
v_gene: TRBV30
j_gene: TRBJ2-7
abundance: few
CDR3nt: TGTGCCTGGAGTACTAGCGGGAGTTACGAGCAGTACTTC
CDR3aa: CAWSTSGSYEQYF

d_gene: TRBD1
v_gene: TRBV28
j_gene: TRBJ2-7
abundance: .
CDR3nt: TGTGCCAGCAGTTTGCTCAGGACAGGGGGTCGCGAGCAGTACTTC
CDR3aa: CASSLLRTGGREQYF

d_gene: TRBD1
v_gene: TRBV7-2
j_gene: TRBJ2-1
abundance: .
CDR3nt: TGTGCCAGCAGCTTAGGCCTCGGACAGGGTTCCTACAATGAGCAGTTCTTC
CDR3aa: CASSLGLGQGSYNEQFF

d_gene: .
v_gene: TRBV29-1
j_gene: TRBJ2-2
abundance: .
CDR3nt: TGCAGCGTTGAGGACAGTAACACCGGGGAGCTGTTTTTT
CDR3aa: CSVEDSNTGELFF

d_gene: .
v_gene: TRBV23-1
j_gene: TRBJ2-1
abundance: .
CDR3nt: TGCGCCAGCAGTCAATCAGGTAAGGGGGAGCAGTTCTTC
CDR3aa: CASSQSGKGEQFF

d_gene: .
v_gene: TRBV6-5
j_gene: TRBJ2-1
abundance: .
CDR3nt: TGTGCCAGCAGTAAGGACAATGACAATGAGCAGTTCTTC
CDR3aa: CASSKDNDNEQFF

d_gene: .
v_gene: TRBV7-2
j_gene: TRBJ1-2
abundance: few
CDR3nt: TGTGCCAGCAGCTTAGATGGGGGCGGAACTAAAAATGGCTGGGTCTTC
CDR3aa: CASSLDGGGTKNGWVF

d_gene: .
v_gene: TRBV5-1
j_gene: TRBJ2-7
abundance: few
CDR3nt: TGCGCCAGCAGCAACATCTACGAGCAGTACTTC
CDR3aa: CASSNIYEQYF

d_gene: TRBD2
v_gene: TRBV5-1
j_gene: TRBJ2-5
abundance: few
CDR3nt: TGCGCCAGCAGCTTAGCGGGGGGCGGTTGGGAGACCCAGTACTTC
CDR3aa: CASSLAGGGWETQYF

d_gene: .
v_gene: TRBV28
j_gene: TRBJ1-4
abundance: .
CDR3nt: TGTGCCAGCAGTTCCACAGGGATCGGGGAAAAACTGTTTTTT
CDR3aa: CASSSTGIGEKLFF

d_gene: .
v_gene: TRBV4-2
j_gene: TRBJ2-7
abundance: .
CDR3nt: TGTGCCAGCAGCCAGGCTAACATTGAGTACGAGCAGTACTTC
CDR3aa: CASSQANIEYEQYF

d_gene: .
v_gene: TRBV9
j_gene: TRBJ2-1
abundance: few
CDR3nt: TGTGCCAGCAGCCCCCATTCTTCCGAGACAGCCTCCTACAATGAGCAGTTCTTC
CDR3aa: CASSPHSSETASYNEQFF

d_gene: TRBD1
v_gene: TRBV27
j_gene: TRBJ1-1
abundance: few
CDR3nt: TGTGCCAGCAGTTTAGTGACAGGGGTTGAGGGCACTGAAGCTTTCTTT
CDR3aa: CASSLVTGVEGTEAFF

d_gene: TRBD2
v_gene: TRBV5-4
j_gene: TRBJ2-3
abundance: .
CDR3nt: TGTGCCAGCAGCCCCCTAGCGGGAGAAGCAGATACGCAGTATTTT
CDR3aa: CASSPLAGEADTQYF

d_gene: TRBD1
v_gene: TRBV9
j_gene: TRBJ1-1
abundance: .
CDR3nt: TGTGCCAGCAGCGAGCGGGACAGGGGGCTTAGCACTGAAGCTTTCTTT
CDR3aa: CASSERDRGLSTEAFF